What follows describes a single T cell receptor beta chain. The target antigen is unknown. This record comes from a study of cytomegalovirus exposure and HLA in healthy donors. Whole-study findings and limits: Being productive about 90% or about 30% of the time was typical of most TCR beta V segments in an earlier analysis. Analysis performed later found roughly 17,000 TCR beta sequences associated with HLA alleles at 0.05 false discovery rate. It was assumed in the presence/absence analyses that sequencing depth was roughly uniform across donors. Several of the most significant clusters appeared, in a later analysis, to be linked to common viral pathogens.

The PCR employed 60 Vbeta primers together with 13 Jbeta primers. The method was immunoSEQ multiplex PCR; TCRdb's version includes in-frame clones alone and lacks a portion of them. The sample has 100,000 to 150,000 clones; approximately 80% are singletons. The CDR3 totals 15 residues. In germline, CDR1 is KGHSH, CDR2 LQKENI. Germline trimming cut 2 bases from V and 8 bases from J; bases unmatched to any gene: 6. The source of this sequence is a male donor in good health and CMV-seropositive. Sequencing used PBMCs. The chain recombines TRBV18 with TRBJ2-1; 10 bases map to TRBD1. CDR3 loop: CASSPDGDRGDEQFF. The CDR3 nucleotides are TGTGCCAGCTCACCAGACGGGGACAGGGGCGATGAGCAGTTCTTC.